This record looks at one T cell receptor (beta chain) sequence and its context. The CDR3 runs to 14 residues. The V gene's germline CDR1 is SGHDT and CDR2 YYEEEE. Trimming took 5 bases from V and 6 from J; bases not matched to a gene: 7. This sample stems from a study of human T cells and chemical hapten exposure. Overall study context: Weekly diphenylcyclopropenone doses were given to patients' scalps across the roughly 25-week study.

MiXCR was run by TCRdb on the RACE reads, yielding one entry per CDR3 protein. There are a few hundred thousand distinct CDR3 sequences in the sample; approximately 8.4% occur only once, and under 2.5% lies in the top ten. Time point meaning: pre-sensitization, week 0. Treatment defined: therapeutic diphenylcyclopropenone sensitization with weekly scalp DPC. The sequencing here drew on whole blood, taken in connection with sensitization to the hapten diphenylcyclopropenone (DPC). The sequence derives from a woman in her forties with alopecia areata. Some clones in this sample may be carry-over from other donors' samples. This rearrangement joins TRBV5-6 to TRBJ2-7, with 11 bases aligning to TRBD2. The CDR3 sequence: CASSRTSGRREQYF. The CDR3 DNA reads TGTGCCAGCAGTCGTACTAGCGGGAGACGCGAGCAGTACTTC.